These T cell receptor beta chains were read from a single sample in a study of CD8+ T cells in alopecia areata. Profiling relied on immunoSEQ multiplex PCR, and the TCRdb table lists in-frame clones only, not all of them. Found here are approximately 65,000 clones, roughly half of them singletons; the top ten hold approximately 18%. This sample comprised CD8+ T cells sorted from blood, obtained at week 0. These receptors all stem from a human donor with alopecia areata. Each CDR3 is given with its conserved first and last residue. Fields, in order: V gene, D gene, clone size, CDR3 length, J gene, CDR3 protein, CDR3 DNA. A D gene is named only where the DNA matches it firmly. A row's size may be missing; if present it is once, few, many or a size class.

TRBV9,-,-,16,TRBJ2-1,CASSVDRATPYNEQFF,TGTGCCAGCAGCGTAGATCGAGCGACTCCCTACAATGAGCAGTTCTTC
TRBV29-1,TRBD1,-,13,TRBJ2-7,CSVGTGASYEQYF,TGCAGCGTTGGGACAGGGGCCTCCTACGAGCAGTACTTC
TRBV27,-,-,13,TRBJ1-1,CASRLGGAVEAFF,TGTGCCAGCAGGCTGGGAGGGGCAGTCGAAGCTTTCTTT
TRBV29-1,-,-,15,TRBJ2-3,CSVEPLGVNTDTQYF,TGCAGCGTCGAACCGCTAGGAGTCAACACAGATACGCAGTATTTT
TRBV6-1,TRBD1,once,16,TRBJ2-4,CASSEYPGTAKNIQYF,TGTGCCAGCAGTGAATATCCAGGGACAGCGAAAAACATTCAGTACTTC
TRBV4-3,-,-,13,TRBJ1-1,CASSLKVEGEAFF,TGCGCCAGCAGCCTGAAAGTCGAGGGTGAAGCTTTCTTT
TRBV29-1,-,-,13,TRBJ2-7,CSASHGVTYEQYF,TGCAGCGCTTCTCACGGGGTAACCTACGAGCAGTACTTC
TRBV28,-,-,15,TRBJ2-6,CASRATGTGANVLTF,TGTGCCAGCAGAGCTACAGGGACAGGGGCCAACGTCCTGACTTTC
TRBV11-2,TRBD1,few,14,TRBJ2-7,CASRTTGSSYEQYF,TGTGCCAGCAGGACGACAGGGAGCTCCTACGAGCAGTACTTC
TRBV5-4,TRBD1,-,15,TRBJ1-2,CASSTPGTASYGYTF,TGTGCCAGCAGCACCCCTGGGACAGCCAGCTATGGCTACACCTTC
TRBV5-4,-,-,12,TRBJ2-7,CASSSDPGEQYF,TGTGCCAGCAGCTCCGATCCGGGGGAGCAGTACTTC
TRBV29-1,-,-,11,TRBJ2-7,CSVDDAGEQYF,TGCAGCGTTGACGACGCTGGCGAGCAGTACTTC
TRBV29-1,TRBD2,-,15,TRBJ2-2,CSVERLAGGPGELFF,TGCAGCGTTGAAAGGCTAGCGGGAGGTCCCGGGGAGCTGTTTTTT
TRBV30,TRBD2,-,17,TRBJ2-2,CAWSGLERGLNTGELFF,TGTGCCTGGAGTGGTCTTGAGCGGGGACTTAACACCGGGGAGCTGTTTTTT
TRBV29-1,TRBD2,few,15,TRBJ2-5,CSVDLAGGGVETQYF,TGCAGCGTTGACCTAGCGGGAGGGGGCGTGGAGACCCAGTACTTC
TRBV4-3,TRBD2,-,16,TRBJ2-7,CASSQETSGPTYEQYF,TGCGCCAGCAGCCAAGAAACTAGCGGACCAACCTACGAGCAGTACTTC
TRBV5-4,-,-,16,TRBJ2-5,CASSSYSTSFKETQYF,TGTGCCAGCAGCTCCTACTCGACTAGTTTCAAAGAGACCCAGTACTTC
TRBV9,-,-,14,TRBJ2-7,CASSPRPIPYEQYF,TGTGCCAGCAGCCCGCGACCGATTCCATACGAGCAGTACTTC
TRBV29-1,-,-,16,TRBJ2-3,CSVPPGGQSSTDTQYF,TGCAGCGTTCCCCCCGGGGGCCAGTCTAGCACAGATACGCAGTATTTT
TRBV7-2,-,few,16,TRBJ2-1,CASSLYPGTTYNEQFF,TGTGCCAGCAGCTTATATCCCGGGACCACCTACAATGAGCAGTTCTTC
TRBV7-2,-,few,15,TRBJ2-7,CASSSPARGSYEQYF,TGTGCCAGCAGTTCCCCTGCGCGGGGCTCCTACGAGCAGTACTTC
TRBV28,-,-,15,TRBJ2-1,CASSSLPGDRSEQFF,TGTGCCAGCAGTTCCCTTCCAGGGGACCGATCAGAGCAGTTCTTC
TRBV6-5,TRBD2,few,15,TRBJ2-1,CASSRSGDSYNEQFF,TGTGCCAGCAGTAGGAGCGGGGACTCCTACAATGAGCAGTTCTTC
TRBV7-8,TRBD1,-,16,TRBJ2-3,CASSPHRGTSTDTQYF,TGTGCCAGCAGCCCTCACAGGGGAACTAGCACAGATACGCAGTATTTT
TRBV9,-,few,14,TRBJ2-7,CASSGTGSSYEQYF,TGTGCCAGCAGCGGTACGGGGTCCTCCTACGAGCAGTACTTC
TRBV6-1,TRBD2,-,14,TRBJ2-7,CASSGRDYPTKQYF,TGTGCCAGCAGTGGCCGGGACTACCCTACGAAGCAGTACTTC
TRBV30,-,-,11,TRBJ2-2,CAWTTRMELFF,TGTGCCTGGACGACTAGGATGGAGCTGTTTTTT
TRBV15,-,few,13,TRBJ2-1,CATSGERNNEQFF,TGTGCCACCTCGGGGGAGCGAAACAATGAGCAGTTCTTC
TRBV5-1,TRBD2,-,17,TRBJ2-1,CASSLGLAGGPLSEQFF,TGCGCCAGCAGCTTGGGACTAGCGGGAGGGCCCCTCAGTGAGCAGTTCTTC